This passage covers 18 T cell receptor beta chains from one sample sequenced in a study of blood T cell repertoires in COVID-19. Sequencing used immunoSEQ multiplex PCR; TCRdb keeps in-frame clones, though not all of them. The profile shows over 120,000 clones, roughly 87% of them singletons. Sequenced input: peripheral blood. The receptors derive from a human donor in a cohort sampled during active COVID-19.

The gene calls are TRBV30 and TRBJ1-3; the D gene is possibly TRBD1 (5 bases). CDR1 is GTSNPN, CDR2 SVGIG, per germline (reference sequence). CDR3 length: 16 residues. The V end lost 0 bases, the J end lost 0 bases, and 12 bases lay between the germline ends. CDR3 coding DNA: TGTGCCTGGAGTGTTTCCAGGGCCTTCTCTGGAAACACCATATATTTT. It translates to CAWSVSRAFSGNTIYF.

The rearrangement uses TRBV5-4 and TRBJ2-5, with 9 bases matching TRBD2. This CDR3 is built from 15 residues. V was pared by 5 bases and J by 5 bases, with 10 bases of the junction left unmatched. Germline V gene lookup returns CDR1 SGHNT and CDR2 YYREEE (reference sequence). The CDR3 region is CASRPPGLAVETQYF. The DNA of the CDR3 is TGTGCCAGCAGACCACCGGGACTAGCAGTTGAGACCCAGTACTTC.

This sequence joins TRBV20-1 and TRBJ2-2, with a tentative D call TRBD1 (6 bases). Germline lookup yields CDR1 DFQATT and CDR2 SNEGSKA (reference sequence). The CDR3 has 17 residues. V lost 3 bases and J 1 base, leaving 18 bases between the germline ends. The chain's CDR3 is CSASHPFLGGNTGELFF. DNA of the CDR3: TGCAGTGCTAGTCATCCCTTTCTAGGGGGGAACACCGGGGAGCTGTTTTTT.

Written as DNA, the CDR3 is TGTGCCAGCAGCCCATTTAGAGCGGGGGGGCTGAATGAGCAGTTCTTC. It yields the protein CASSPFRAGGLNEQFF. The chain is built from TRBV7-9 and TRBJ2-1; 10 bases match TRBD2. Germline CDR1 reads SEHNR; CDR2 reads FQNEAQ (reference sequence). After removal of 5 bases from V and 7 bases from J, the junction contained 11 bases not matched to a gene. The CDR3 is 16 amino acids.

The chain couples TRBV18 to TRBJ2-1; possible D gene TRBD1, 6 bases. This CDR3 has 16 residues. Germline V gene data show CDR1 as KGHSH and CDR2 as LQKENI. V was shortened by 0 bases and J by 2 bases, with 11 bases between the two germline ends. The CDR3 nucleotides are TGTGCCAGCTCACCACCCGGGGCAGGGGCCTACAATGAGCAGTTCTTC. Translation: CASSPPGAGAYNEQFF.

The CDR3 spells CASSQGARGTFF. CDR3 sequence (DNA): TGCGCCAGCAGCCAAGGGGCCCGAGGGACTTTCTTT. The chain has TRBV4-3 and TRBJ1-1; D ambiguous. This CDR3 spans 12 amino acids. The V and J ends lost 1 base and 12 bases respectively, with 12 bases between them. Germline lookup yields CDR1 LGHNA and CDR2 YSLEER.

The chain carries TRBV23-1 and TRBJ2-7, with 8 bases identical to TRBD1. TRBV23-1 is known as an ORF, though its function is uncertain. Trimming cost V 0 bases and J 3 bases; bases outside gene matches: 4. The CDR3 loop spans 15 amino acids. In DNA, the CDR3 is TGCGCCAGCAGTCAATCTCCGGGACAGGACTACGAGCAGTACTTC. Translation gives CASSQSPGQDYEQYF.

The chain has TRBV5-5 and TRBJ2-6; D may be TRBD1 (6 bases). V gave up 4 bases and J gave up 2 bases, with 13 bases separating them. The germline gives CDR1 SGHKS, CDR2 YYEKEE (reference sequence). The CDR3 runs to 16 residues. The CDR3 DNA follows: TGTGCCAGCAGCCATAGAGGACAGCCTGGGGCCAACGTCCTGACTTTC. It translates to CASSHRGQPGANVLTF.

DNA for the CDR3: TGTGCCAGCAGCTTAGTGGGGGGGCAAGAGACCCAGTACTTC. Encoded protein: CASSLVGGQETQYF. V is TRBV7-9 and J is TRBJ2-5; TRBD2 matches 7 bases. Germline V gene lookup returns CDR1 SEHNR and CDR2 FQNEAQ (reference sequence). J lost 2 bases, V lost 1 base, and 1 base had no gene match. This CDR3 is built from 14 residues.

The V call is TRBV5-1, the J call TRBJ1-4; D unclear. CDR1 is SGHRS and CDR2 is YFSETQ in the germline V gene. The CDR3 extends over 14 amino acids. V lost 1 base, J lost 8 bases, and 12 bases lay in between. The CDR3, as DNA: TGCGCCAGCAGCTTGAGGGAATCGGGGGAAAAACTGTTTTTT. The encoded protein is CASSLRESGEKLFF.

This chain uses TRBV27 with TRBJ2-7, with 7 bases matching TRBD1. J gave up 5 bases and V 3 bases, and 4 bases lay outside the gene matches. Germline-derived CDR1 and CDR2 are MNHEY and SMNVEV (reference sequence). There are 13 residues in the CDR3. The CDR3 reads CASSLDRSHEQYF. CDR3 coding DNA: TGTGCCAGCAGTTTGGACAGGTCCCACGAGCAGTACTTC.

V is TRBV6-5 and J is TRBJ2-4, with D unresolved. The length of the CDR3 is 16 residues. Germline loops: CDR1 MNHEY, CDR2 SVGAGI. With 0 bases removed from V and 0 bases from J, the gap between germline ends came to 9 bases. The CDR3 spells CASSYSPERAKNIQYF. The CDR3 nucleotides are TGTGCCAGCAGTTACTCCCCGGAGAGAGCCAAAAACATTCAGTACTTC.

DNA for the CDR3: TGTGCCAGCAGCCCCGGAGCGGGGGCGACAGAGACCCAGTACTTC. Translation gives CASSPGAGATETQYF. The gene calls are TRBV7-3 and TRBJ2-5; TRBD2 matches 8 bases. Germline assignment: CDR1 SGHTA and CDR2 FQGTGA. V lost 5 bases and J lost 4; bases outside the gene matches: 9. This CDR3 is built from 15 residues.

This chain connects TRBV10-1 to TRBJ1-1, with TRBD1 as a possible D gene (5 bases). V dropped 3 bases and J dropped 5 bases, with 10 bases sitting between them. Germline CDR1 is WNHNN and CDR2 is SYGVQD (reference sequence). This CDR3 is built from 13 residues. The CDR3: CASSDPGYTEAFF. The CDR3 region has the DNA TGCGCCAGCAGTGACCCAGGGTATACTGAAGCTTTCTTT.

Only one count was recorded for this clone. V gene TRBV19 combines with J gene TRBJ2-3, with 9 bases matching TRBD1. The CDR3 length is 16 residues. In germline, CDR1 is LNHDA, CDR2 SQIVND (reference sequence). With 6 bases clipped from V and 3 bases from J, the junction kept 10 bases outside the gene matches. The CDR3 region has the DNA TGTGCCAGTAGCCCCACCACCGGACAGGGGACAGATACGCAGTATTTT. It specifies CASSPTTGQGTDTQYF.

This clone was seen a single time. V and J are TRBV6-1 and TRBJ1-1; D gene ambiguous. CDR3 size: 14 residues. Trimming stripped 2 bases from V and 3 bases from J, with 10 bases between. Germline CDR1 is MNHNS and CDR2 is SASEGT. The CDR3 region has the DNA TGTGCCAGCAGTGAACCAGGTTGGGACACTGAAGCTTTCTTT. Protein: CASSEPGWDTEAFF.

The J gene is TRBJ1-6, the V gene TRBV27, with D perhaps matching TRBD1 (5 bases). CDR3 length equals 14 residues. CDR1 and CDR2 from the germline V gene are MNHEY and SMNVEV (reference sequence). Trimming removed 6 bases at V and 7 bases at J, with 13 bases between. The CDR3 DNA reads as TGTGCCAGCAGCCAGGGACTATGGAATTCACCCCTCCACTTT. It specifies CASSQGLWNSPLHF.

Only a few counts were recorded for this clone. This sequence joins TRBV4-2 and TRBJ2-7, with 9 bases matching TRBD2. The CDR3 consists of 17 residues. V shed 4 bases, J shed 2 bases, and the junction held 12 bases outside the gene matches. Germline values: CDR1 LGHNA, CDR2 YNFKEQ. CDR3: CASSPGSVPSGAYEQYF. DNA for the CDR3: TGTGCCAGCAGCCCCGGAAGCGTACCTAGCGGGGCCTACGAGCAGTACTTC.